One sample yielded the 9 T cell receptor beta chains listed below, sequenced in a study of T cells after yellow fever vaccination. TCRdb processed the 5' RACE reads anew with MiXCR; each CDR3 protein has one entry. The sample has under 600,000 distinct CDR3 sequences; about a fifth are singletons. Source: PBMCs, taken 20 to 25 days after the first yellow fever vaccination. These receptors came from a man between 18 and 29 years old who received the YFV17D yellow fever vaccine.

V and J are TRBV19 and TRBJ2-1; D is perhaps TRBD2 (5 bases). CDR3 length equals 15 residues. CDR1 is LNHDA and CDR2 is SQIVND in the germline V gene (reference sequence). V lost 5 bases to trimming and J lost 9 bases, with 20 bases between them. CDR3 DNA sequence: TGTGCCAGTAGTTCACGGACCGTGAAAGGGAGTGAGCAGTTCTTC. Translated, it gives CASSSRTVKGSEQFF.

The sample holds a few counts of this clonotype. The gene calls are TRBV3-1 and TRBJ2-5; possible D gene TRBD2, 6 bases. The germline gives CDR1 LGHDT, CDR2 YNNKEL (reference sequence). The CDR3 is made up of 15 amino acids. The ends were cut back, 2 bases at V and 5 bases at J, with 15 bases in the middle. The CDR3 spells CASSQSSVAGETQYF. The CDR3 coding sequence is TGTGCCAGCAGCCAATCTTCGGTGGCGGGGGAGACCCAGTACTTC.

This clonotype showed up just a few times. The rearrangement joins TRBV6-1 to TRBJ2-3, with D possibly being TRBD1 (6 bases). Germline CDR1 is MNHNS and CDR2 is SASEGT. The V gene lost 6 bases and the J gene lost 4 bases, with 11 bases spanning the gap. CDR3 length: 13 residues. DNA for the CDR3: TGTGCCAGCAGGCGGCAGGGGCCAGATACGCAGTATTTT. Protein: CASRRQGPDTQYF.

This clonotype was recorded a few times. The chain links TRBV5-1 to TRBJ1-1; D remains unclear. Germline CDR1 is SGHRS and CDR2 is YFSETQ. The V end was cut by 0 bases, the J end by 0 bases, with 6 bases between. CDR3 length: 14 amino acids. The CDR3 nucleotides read TGCGCCAGCAGCTTGGCGATTATGAACACTGAAGCTTTCTTT. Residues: CASSLAIMNTEAFF.

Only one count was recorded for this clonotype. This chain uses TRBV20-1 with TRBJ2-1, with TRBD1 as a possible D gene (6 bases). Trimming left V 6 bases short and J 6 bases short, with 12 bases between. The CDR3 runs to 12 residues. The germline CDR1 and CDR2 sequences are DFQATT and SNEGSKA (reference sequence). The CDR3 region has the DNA TGCAGTGCCCCCAGGGGTCGCAATGAGCAGTTCTTC. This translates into CSAPRGRNEQFF.

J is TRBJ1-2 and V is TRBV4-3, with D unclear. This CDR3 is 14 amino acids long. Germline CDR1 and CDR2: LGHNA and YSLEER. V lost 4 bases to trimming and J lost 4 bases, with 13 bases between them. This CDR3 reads CASSPTLPSYGYTF. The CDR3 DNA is TGCGCCAGCAGCCCGACTCTTCCAAGCTATGGCTACACCTTC.

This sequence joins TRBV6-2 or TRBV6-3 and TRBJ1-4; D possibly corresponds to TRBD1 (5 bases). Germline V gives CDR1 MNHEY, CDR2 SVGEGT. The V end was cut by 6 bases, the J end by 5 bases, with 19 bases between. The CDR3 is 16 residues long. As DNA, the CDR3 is TGTGCCAGCAGACCCCGGTTAGGGGAGAAGAATGAAAAACTGTTTTTT. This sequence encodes CASRPRLGEKNEKLFF.

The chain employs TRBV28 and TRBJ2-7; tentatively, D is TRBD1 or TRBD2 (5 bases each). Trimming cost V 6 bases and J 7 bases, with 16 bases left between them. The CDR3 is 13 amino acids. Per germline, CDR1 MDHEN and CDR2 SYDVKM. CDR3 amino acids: CASSEGPWGEQYV. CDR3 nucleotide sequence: TGTGCCAGCAGCGAGGGACCGTGGGGGGAGCAGTACGTC.

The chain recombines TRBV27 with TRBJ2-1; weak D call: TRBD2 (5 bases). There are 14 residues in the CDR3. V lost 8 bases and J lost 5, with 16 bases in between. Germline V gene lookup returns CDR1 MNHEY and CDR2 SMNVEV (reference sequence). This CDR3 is CASSLRSGHNEQFF. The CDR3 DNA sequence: TGTGCCAGCTCGCTACGCAGCGGACACAATGAGCAGTTCTTC.